This TCR beta chain was observed in a study of blood T cell repertoires in COVID-19. About the research overall: Spain, Italy and the United States supplied samples that represented acute and convalescent COVID-19. T cells, B-cell-depleted T cells, or PBMCs provided the cDNA or gDNA that served as material.

Original analysis: Scientists estimated how many nucleated cells there were by amplifying reference gene primers. Here immunoSEQ multiplex PCR was the method, and the copy in TCRdb shows in-frame clones only, minus some. The DNA gave D and trimming, while V, J and clone size come from that table. The sample yields approximately 200,000 clones, about 87% seen once. Individuals aged about 18 to 89 years were recruited from fewer than 30 US areas. Unmatched junction bases numbered 4, after V lost 3 bases and J lost 3 bases. The germline V gene has CDR1 LGHNA and CDR2 YSLEER. There are 15 residues in the CDR3.

This TCR came from a man aged 25-40 years who had recovered from COVID-19. The chain links TRBV4-3 to TRBJ2-7; the match to TRBD2 covers 11 bases. Sequencing input: PBMCs or T cells enriched from blood (not recorded which). CDR3 DNA sequence: TGCGCCAGCAGCCATGATAGCGGGAGGGTCTACGAGCAGTACTTC. This encodes CASSHDSGRVYEQYF.